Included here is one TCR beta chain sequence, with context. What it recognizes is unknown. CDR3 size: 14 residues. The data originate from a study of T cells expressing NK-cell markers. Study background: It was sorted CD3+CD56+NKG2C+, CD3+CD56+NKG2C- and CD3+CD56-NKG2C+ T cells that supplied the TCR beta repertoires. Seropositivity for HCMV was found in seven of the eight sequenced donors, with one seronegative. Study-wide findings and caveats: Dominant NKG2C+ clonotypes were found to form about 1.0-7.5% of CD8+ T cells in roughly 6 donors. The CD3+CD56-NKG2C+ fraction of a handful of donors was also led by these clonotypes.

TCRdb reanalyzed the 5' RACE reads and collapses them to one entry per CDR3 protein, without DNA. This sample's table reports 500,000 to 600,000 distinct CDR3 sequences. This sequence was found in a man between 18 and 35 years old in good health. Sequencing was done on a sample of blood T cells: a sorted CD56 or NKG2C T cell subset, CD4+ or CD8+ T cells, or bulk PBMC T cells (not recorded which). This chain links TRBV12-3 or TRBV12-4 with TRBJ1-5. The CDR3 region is CASSITGEQQPQHF.